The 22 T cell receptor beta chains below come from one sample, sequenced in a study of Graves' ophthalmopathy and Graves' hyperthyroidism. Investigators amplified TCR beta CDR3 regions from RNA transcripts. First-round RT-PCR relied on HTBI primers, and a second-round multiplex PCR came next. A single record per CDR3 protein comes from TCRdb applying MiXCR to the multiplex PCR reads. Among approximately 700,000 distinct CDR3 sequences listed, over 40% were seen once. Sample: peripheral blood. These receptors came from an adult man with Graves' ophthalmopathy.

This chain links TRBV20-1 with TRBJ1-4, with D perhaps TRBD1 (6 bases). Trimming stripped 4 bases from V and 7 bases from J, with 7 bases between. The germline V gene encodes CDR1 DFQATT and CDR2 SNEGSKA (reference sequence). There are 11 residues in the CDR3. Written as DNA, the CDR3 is TGCAGTGCTACAGGGGTTGAAAAACTGTTTTTT. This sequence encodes CSATGVEKLFF.

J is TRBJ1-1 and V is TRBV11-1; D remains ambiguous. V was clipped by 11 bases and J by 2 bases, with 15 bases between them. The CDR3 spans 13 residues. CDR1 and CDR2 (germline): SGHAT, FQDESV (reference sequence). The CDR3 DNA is TGTGCCTGGAGTGTCGTGGGAAACACTGAAGCTTTCTTT. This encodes CAWSVVGNTEAFF.

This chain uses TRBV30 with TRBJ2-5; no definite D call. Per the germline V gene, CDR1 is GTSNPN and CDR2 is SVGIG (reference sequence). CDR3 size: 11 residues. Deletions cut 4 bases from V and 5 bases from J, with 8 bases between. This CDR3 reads CAWTVGETQYF. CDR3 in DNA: TGTGCCTGGACGGTTGGGGAGACCCAGTACTTC. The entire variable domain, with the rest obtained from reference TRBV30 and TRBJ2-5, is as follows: SQTIHQWPATLVQPVGSPLSLECTVEGTSNPNLYWYRQAAGRGLQLLFYSVGIGQISSEVPQNLSASRPQDRQFILSSKKLLLSDSGFYLCAWTVGETQYFGPGTRLLVL.

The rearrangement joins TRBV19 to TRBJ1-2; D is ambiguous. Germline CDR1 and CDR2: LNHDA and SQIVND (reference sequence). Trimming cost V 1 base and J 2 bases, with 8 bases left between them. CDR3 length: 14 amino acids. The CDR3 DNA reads TGTGCCAGTAGTATAGGTGTAGGGAACTATGGCTACACCTTC. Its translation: CASSIGVGNYGYTF.

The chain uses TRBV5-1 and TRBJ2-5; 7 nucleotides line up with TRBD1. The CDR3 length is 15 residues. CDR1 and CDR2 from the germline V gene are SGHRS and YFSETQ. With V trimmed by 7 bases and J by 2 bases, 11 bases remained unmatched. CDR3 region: CASYSGTVHQETQYF. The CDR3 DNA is TGCGCCAGCTATTCCGGGACAGTTCATCAAGAGACCCAGTACTTC.

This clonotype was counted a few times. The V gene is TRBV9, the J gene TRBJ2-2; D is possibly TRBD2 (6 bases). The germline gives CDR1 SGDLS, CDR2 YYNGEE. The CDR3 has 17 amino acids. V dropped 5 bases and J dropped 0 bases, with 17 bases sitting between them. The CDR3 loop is CASSFRRRDANTGELFF. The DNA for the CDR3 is TGTGCCAGCAGTTTTCGCAGGAGGGACGCGAACACCGGGGAGCTGTTTTTT. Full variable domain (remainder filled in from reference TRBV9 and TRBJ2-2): DSGVTQTPKHLITATGQRVTLRCSPRSGDLSVYWYQQSLDQGLQFLIQYYNGEERAKGNILERFSAQQFPDLHSELNLSSLELGDSALYFCASSFRRRDANTGELFFGEGSRLTVL.

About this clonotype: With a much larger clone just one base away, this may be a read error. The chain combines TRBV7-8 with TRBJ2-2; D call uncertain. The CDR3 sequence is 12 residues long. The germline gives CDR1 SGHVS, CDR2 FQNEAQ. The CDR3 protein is CATSARGGELFF. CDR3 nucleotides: TGTGCCACCAGCGCCCGAGGCGGGGAGCTGTTTTTT.

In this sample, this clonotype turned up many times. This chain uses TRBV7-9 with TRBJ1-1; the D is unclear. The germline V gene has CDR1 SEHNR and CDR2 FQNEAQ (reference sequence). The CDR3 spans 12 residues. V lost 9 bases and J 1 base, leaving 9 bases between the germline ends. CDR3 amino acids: CASSFRNTEAFF. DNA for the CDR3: TGTGCCAGTAGTTTCCGGAACACTGAAGCTTTCTTT.

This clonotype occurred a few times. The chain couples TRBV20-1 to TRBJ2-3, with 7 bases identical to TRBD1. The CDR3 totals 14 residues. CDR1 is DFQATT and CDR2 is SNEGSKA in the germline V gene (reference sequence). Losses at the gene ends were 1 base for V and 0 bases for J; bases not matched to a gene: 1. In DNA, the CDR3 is TGCAGTGCTAGAGTAGGGGGCAGCACAGATACGCAGTATTTT. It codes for CSARVGGSTDTQYF.

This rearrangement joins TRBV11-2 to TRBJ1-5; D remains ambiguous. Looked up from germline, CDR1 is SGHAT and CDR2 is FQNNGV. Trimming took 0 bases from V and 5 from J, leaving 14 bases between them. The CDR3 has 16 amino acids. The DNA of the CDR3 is TGTGCCAGCAGCTTAGACACAGAGACGGAAGATCAGCCCCAGCATTTT. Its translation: CASSLDTETEDQPQHF.

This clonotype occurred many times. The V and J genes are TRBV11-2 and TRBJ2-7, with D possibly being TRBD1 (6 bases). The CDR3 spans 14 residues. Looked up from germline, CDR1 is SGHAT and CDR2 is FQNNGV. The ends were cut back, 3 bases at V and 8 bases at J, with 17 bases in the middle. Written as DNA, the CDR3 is TGTGCCAGCAGCTTGGGACACCTACTTCACCAGCAGTACTTC. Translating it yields CASSLGHLLHQQYF.

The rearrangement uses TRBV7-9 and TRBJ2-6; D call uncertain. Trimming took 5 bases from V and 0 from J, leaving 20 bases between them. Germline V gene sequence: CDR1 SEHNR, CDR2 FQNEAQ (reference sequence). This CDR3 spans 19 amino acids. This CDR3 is CASSQGVSVFTSGANVLTF. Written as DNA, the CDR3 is TGTGCCAGCAGCCAAGGAGTGTCAGTTTTTACCTCTGGGGCCAACGTCCTGACTTTC.

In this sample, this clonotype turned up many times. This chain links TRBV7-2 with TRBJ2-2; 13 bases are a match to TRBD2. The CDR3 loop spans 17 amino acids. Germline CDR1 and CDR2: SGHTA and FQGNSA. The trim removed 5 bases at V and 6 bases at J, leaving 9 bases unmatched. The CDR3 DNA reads TGTGCCAGCAGCATAGGGACTAGCGGGAATAGGGCCGGGGAGCTGTTTTTT. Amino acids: CASSIGTSGNRAGELFF.

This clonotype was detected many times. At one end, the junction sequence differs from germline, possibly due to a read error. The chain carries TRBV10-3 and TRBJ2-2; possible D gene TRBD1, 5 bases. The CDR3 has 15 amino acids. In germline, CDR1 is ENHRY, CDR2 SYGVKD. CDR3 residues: CASSDLARVAGELFF. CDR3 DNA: TGTGCCAGCAGTGACTTGGCCAGGGTTGCCGGGGAGCTGTTTTTT.

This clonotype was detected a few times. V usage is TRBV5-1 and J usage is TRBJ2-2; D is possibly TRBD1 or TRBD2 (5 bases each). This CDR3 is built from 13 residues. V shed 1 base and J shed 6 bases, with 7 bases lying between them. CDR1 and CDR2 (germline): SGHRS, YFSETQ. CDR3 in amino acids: CASSLMGPGELFF. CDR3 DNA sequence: TGCGCCAGCAGCTTGATGGGACCCGGGGAGCTGTTTTTT.

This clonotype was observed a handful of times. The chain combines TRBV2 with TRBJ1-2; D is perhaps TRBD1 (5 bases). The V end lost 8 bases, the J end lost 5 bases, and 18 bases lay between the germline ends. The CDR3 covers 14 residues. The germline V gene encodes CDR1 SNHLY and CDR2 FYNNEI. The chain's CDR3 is CASVGGPGEYGYTF. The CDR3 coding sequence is TGTGCCAGCGTGGGGGGACCCGGGGAGTATGGCTACACCTTC.

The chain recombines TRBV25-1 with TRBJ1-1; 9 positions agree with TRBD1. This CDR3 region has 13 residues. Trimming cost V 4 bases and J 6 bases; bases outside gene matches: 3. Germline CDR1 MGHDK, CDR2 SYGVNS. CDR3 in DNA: TGTGCCAGCAGTGGACAGGGGGGGGCTGAAGCTTTCTTT. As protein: CASSGQGGAEAFF.

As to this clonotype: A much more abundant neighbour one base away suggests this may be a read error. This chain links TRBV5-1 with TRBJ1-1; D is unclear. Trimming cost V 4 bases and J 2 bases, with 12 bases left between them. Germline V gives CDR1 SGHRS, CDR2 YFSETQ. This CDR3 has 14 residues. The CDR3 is CASSPIGSNTEAFF. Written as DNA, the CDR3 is TGCGCCAGCAGCCCTATCGGTTCAAACACTGAAGCTTTCTTT.

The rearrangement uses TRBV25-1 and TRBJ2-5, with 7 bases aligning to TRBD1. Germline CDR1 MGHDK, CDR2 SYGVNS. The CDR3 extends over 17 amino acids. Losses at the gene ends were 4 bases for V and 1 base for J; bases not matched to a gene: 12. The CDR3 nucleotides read TGTGCCAGCAGTGCCACCAGTGAAACAGGGGCCCAAGAGACCCAGTACTTC. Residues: CASSATSETGAQETQYF.

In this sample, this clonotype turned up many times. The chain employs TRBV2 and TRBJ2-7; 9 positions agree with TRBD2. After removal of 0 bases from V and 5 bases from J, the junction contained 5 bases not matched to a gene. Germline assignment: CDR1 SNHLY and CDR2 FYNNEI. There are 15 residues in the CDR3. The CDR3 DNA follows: TGTGCCAGCAGTGAAGCTGCGGGAGGGCCCCACGAGCAGTACTTC. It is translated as CASSEAAGGPHEQYF.

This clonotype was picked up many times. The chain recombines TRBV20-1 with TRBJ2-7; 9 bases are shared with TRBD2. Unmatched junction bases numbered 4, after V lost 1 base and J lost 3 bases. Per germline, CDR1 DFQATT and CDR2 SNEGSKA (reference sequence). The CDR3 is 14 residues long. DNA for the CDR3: TGCAGTGCTAGAGGGAATAGCGGGGGCTACGAGCAGTACTTC. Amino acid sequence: CSARGNSGGYEQYF.

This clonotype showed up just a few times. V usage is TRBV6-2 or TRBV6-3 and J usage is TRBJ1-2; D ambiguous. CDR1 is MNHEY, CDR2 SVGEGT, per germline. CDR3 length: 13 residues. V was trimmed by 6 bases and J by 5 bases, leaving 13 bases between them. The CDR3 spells CASRDPENYGYTF. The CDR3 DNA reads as TGTGCCAGCAGGGACCCAGAGAATTATGGCTACACCTTC.